The 6 T cell receptor beta chains in this list originate from one sample, sequenced in a study of T cell repertoires in cytomegalovirus infection. TCRdb analysed the reads with MiXCR anew, one entry per CDR3 protein. This sample has hundreds of thousands of distinct CDR3 sequences, with more than 40% found just once. These receptors have no identified antigens. This specimen was cultured PBMCs, taken from culture after CMV antigen stimulation. These receptor sequences come from a human donor in good health (CMV status not recorded). Some clones in this sample may be carry-over from other donors' samples.

This clonotype was seen a handful of times. The V gene is TRBV5-1, the J gene TRBJ2-4; D possibly corresponds to TRBD2 (6 bases). The CDR3 is 16 residues long. In germline, CDR1 is SGHRS, CDR2 YFSETQ. V lost 4 bases and J 8 bases, leaving 22 bases between the germline ends. The CDR3 is CASSQEPGASEDIQYF. The DNA of the CDR3 is TGCGCCAGCAGCCAGGAACCGGGAGCCAGCGAGGACATTCAGTACTTC.

This chain links TRBV2 with TRBJ1-2; TRBD1 aligns across 9 bases. This CDR3 has 13 residues. V lost 6 bases and J lost 2; bases outside the gene matches: 1. Germline V gene sequence: CDR1 SNHLY, CDR2 FYNNEI. In nucleotides, the CDR3 is TGTGCCAGCAGCGGACAGGGGAACTATGGCTACACCTTC. Protein product: CASSGQGNYGYTF.

V is TRBV18 and J is TRBJ2-5; D is unclear. Trimming pared 4 bases from V and 0 bases from J, leaving 12 bases between. This CDR3 contains 15 residues. Germline lookup yields CDR1 KGHSH and CDR2 LQKENI. The CDR3 reads CASSLYNGNQETQYF. The CDR3 region has the DNA TGTGCCAGCTCACTCTACAATGGAAACCAAGAGACCCAGTACTTC.

The genes are TRBV19 and TRBJ2-7, with 9 nucleotides matching TRBD2. The CDR3 is made up of 15 amino acids. Germline CDR1 is LNHDA and CDR2 is SQIVND (reference sequence). Unmatched junction bases numbered 9, after V lost 5 bases and J lost 4 bases. The CDR3 nucleotides read TGTGCCAGTAGTTTCGGGGCTAGCGGGATTTACGAGCAGTACTTC. Residues: CASSFGASGIYEQYF. Variable domain in full (rest from reference TRBV19 and TRBJ2-7): DGGITQSPKYLFRKEGQNVTLSCEQNLNHDAMYWYRQDPGQGLRLIYYSQIVNDFQKGDIAEGYSVSREKKESFPLTVTSAQKNPTAFYLCASSFGASGIYEQYFGPGTRLTVT.

This clonotype came up a few times. The chain recombines TRBV7-2 with TRBJ2-7; D is ambiguous. Germline loops: CDR1 SGHTA, CDR2 FQGNSA. This CDR3 is built from 13 residues. Trimming took off 2 bases at V and 5 bases at J, with 10 bases between the two ends. In DNA, the CDR3 is TGTGCCAGCAGCTTAATTTTACGAAACGAGCAGTACTTC. Its protein is CASSLILRNEQYF.

This clonotype was detected only a few times. The DNA for the CDR3 is TGTGCCAGCAGCTTCCGGGACGACGCTGAAGCTTTCTTT. As protein: CASSFRDDAEAFF. V is TRBV7-2 and J is TRBJ1-1, with TRBD1 as a possible D gene (5 bases). V was shortened by 3 bases and J by 6 bases, with 11 bases between the two germline ends. This CDR3 has 13 amino acids. Germline V CDR1 and CDR2: SGHTA, FQGNSA.